Shown below are 25 T cell receptor beta chains from a single sample sequenced in a study of regulatory T cells in long-lasting Graves disease. As for time point: persistent/refractory GD, antithyroid drugs over 5 years with positive TRAb. PBMC RNA was the source of the TCR library. Arm-PCR of CDR3 regions and iRepertoire HTBI primers were used to build TCR beta libraries. One entry per CDR3 protein results from TCRdb running MiXCR on the multiplex PCR reads. The sample carries under 350,000 distinct CDR3 sequences, around 23% recorded once. The sequencing used peripheral blood mononuclear cells (PBMCs), collected when the disease was refractory, from a patient treated with antithyroid drugs. The source of these receptors is a female donor with Graves disease.

The table lists this clonotype with a count of one. V usage is TRBV5-1 and J usage is TRBJ2-7, with 9 positions matching TRBD2. V shed 0 bases, J shed 5 bases, and the junction held 6 bases outside the gene matches. The CDR3 spans 15 residues. Germline-derived CDR1 and CDR2 are SGHRS and YFSETQ. This CDR3 is CASSLEAGGPDEQYF. CDR3 sequence (DNA): TGCGCCAGCAGCTTGGAGGCGGGAGGGCCCGACGAGCAGTACTTC.

This clonotype was seen a handful of times. The chain has TRBV20-1 and TRBJ1-1, with a tentative D call TRBD1 (5 bases). Germline CDR1 is DFQATT and CDR2 is SNEGSKA (reference sequence). Trimming took off 3 bases at V and 2 bases at J, with 13 bases between the two ends. The CDR3 runs 14 residues. The CDR3 reads CSARRIDSNTEAFF. In DNA, the CDR3 is TGCAGTGCTAGGCGAATCGACAGCAACACTGAAGCTTTCTTT.

V usage is TRBV18 and J usage is TRBJ1-5, with D perhaps matching TRBD1 (5 bases). The CDR3 is 16 residues long. Germline V gene data show CDR1 as KGHSH and CDR2 as LQKENI. Trimming stripped 6 bases from V and 5 bases from J, with 20 bases between. The CDR3 DNA is TGTGCCAGCTCGGGGGGAGACCACTCTCGGGATCAGCCCCAGCATTTT. Translation gives CASSGGDHSRDQPQHF.

This clonotype was seen only a few times. The chain combines TRBV7-8 with TRBJ2-1; TRBD2 might be the D (6 bases). V was pared by 1 base and J by 6 bases, with 13 bases between. The CDR3 contains 15 residues. The germline CDR1 and CDR2 sequences are SGHVS and FQNEAQ. The DNA of the CDR3 is TGTGCCAGCAGCTTAGGACTAGTGGGGGGCAATGAGCAGTTCTTC. This codes for CASSLGLVGGNEQFF.

J is TRBJ2-5 and V is TRBV6-1; D tentatively reads TRBD1 or TRBD2 (5 bases each). In germline, CDR1 is MNHNS, CDR2 SASEGT. The germline V and J ends were trimmed by 5 bases and 5 bases, with 27 bases remaining between them. This CDR3 has 18 residues. The CDR3 nucleotides are TGTGCCAGCAGTTACGGTGGCGAGGGAGCAGGGATGCCGGAGACCCAGTACTTC. Translated, it gives CASSYGGEGAGMPETQYF.

This clonotype was seen repeatedly, ten times or more. The chain has TRBV7-4 and TRBJ2-7; possible D gene TRBD2, 6 bases. CDR3 length: 14 residues. Trimming cost V 1 base and J 6 bases, with 13 bases left between them. Per germline, CDR1 SGHVT and CDR2 SQSDAQ. The CDR3 region has the DNA TGTGCCAGCAGCTTAGAGGCGGGACCGGTCGAGCAGTACTTC. This codes for CASSLEAGPVEQYF.

This clonotype appeared many times. The CDR3 DNA reads as TGTGCCATCAGTGAGTCGATTCCATCTAGTGGCTACACCTTC. Encoded protein: CAISESIPSSGYTF. J is TRBJ1-2 and V is TRBV10-3; D gene ambiguous. The ends were cut back, 0 bases at V and 7 bases at J, with 12 bases in the middle. The CDR3 extends over 14 amino acids. Germline V CDR1 and CDR2: ENHRY, SYGVKD.

The sample holds many counts of this clonotype. V usage is TRBV28 and J usage is TRBJ1-2, with TRBD1 matching 10 bases. The CDR3 consists of 17 residues. V shed 8 bases and J 0 bases; nucleotides not matched to a gene: 12. Germline V gives CDR1 MDHEN, CDR2 SYDVKM. The CDR3: CASSPRRTGGANYGYTF. Here the CDR3 DNA reads TGTGCCAGCTCCCCCAGGAGGACAGGGGGAGCTAACTATGGCTACACCTTC.

This clonotype was picked up many times. The J gene is TRBJ2-2, the V gene TRBV11-2; 7 bases map to TRBD2. Looked up from germline, CDR1 is SGHAT and CDR2 is FQNNGV. The CDR3 is made up of 17 amino acids. Trimming at V came to 2 bases and at J to 7 bases, leaving 13 bases not matched to a gene. The CDR3 bases are TGTGCCAGCAGCTTATTGGGGAGCGGGACTCCGGGCGGGGAGCTGTTTTTT. This codes for CASSLLGSGTPGGELFF.

CDR3 nucleotide sequence: TGTGCCAGCAGCCAAGAGCGGCTAGCGGGAGGGCCGAGCACCGGGGAGCTGTTTTTT. It is translated as CASSQERLAGGPSTGELFF. The rearrangement joins TRBV4-2 to TRBJ2-2; the match to TRBD2 covers 12 bases. There are 19 residues in the CDR3. The junction had 9 bases not matched to a gene; V was cut back by 0 bases and J by 4 bases. Germline V lookup: CDR1 LGHNA, CDR2 YNFKEQ.

The V gene is TRBV12-3 or TRBV12-4, the J gene TRBJ2-2; 7 nucleotides match TRBD2. The junction had 7 bases not matched to a gene; V was cut back by 5 bases and J by 1 base. The CDR3 has 16 residues. CDR3 in DNA: TGTGCCAGCAGTCACCCTAGCGGAGTGAACACCGGGGAGCTGTTTTTT. This gives the protein CASSHPSGVNTGELFF.

This clonotype was detected ten times or more. The chain employs TRBV28 and TRBJ1-2; no reliable D call. The CDR3 runs to 12 residues. Germline V gene lookup returns CDR1 MDHEN and CDR2 SYDVKM. V was pared by 2 bases and J by 4 bases, with 5 bases between. The CDR3 is CASSLPSYGYTF. For the CDR3, the DNA is TGTGCCAGCAGTTTACCCAGCTATGGCTACACCTTC.

The V gene is TRBV28, the J gene TRBJ2-3; 7 bases are shared with TRBD2. V lost 1 base, J lost 0 bases, and 7 bases stayed unmatched. Looked up from germline, CDR1 is MDHEN and CDR2 is SYDVKM. The CDR3 length is 17 residues. CDR3 bases: TGTGCCAGCAGTTTATATGGGCTAGCGGAAAGCACAGATACGCAGTATTTT. Protein: CASSLYGLAESTDTQYF.

The chain recombines TRBV18 with TRBJ2-6, with D unclear. V dropped 3 bases and J dropped 0 bases, with 9 bases sitting between them. CDR1 and CDR2 from the germline V gene are KGHSH and LQKENI. This CDR3 spans 16 amino acids. The CDR3 region is CASSPSRSSGANVLTF. CDR3 sequence (DNA): TGTGCCAGCTCACCGAGTCGGAGCTCTGGGGCCAACGTCCTGACTTTC.

The CDR3 loop is CSVETVTEAFF. Written as DNA, the CDR3 is TGCAGCGTTGAAACAGTCACTGAAGCTTTCTTT. This chain joins TRBV29-1 and TRBJ1-1; the D is unclear. The CDR3 length is 11 residues. The V gene lost 2 bases and the J gene lost 4 bases, with 5 bases spanning the gap. From germline, CDR1 is SQVTM and CDR2 ANQGSEA.

This clonotype occurred a few times. This CDR3 reads CATSDPRTGLETQYF. The CDR3 region has the DNA TGTGCCACCAGTGATCCCCGGACGGGGTTAGAGACCCAGTACTTC. The gene calls are TRBV24-1 and TRBJ2-5; D possibly corresponds to TRBD2 (5 bases). CDR1 and CDR2 from the germline V gene are KGHDR and SFDVKD. The V gene lost 3 bases and the J gene lost 4 bases, with 14 bases spanning the gap. The CDR3 is 15 amino acids.

The chain is built from TRBV6-2 or TRBV6-3 and TRBJ2-5; possible D gene TRBD1, 7 bases. Trimming took off 5 bases at V and 5 bases at J, with 15 bases between the two ends. Germline V gives CDR1 MNHEY, CDR2 SVGEGT. The CDR3 length is 14 residues. CDR3 nucleotide sequence: TGTGCCAGCAGTCTCGGGGGACAGCGGGAGACCCAGTACTTC. This sequence encodes CASSLGGQRETQYF.

The chain has TRBV6-2 or TRBV6-3 and TRBJ2-2, with D perhaps matching TRBD2 (5 bases). The CDR3 is 14 amino acids. CDR1 MNHEY and CDR2 SVGEGT come from the germline V gene. V was pared by 8 bases and J by 4 bases, with 14 bases between. The CDR3 bases are TGTGCCAGCGGTGCTAGGGCGGGCACCGGGGAGCTGTTTTTT. As protein: CASGARAGTGELFF.

This clonotype was detected a few times. V is TRBV5-8 and J is TRBJ2-2; a weak D match, TRBD2 (5 bases). The CDR3 is 14 residues long. V gave up 3 bases and J gave up 2 bases, with 8 bases separating them. The germline V gene has CDR1 SGHTS and CDR2 YDEGEE. The CDR3 protein is CASSSGVNTGELFF. As DNA, the CDR3 is TGTGCCAGCAGCTCCGGGGTAAACACCGGGGAGCTGTTTTTT.

This clonotype was seen many times. The chain joins TRBV20-1 to TRBJ1-6, with D maybe TRBD1 (5 bases). The CDR3 sequence is 19 residues long. Trimming left V 4 bases short and J 0 bases short, with 22 bases between. Germline loops: CDR1 DFQATT, CDR2 SNEGSKA (reference sequence). The CDR3, as DNA: TGCAGTGCTACAGCACCGGGACCGACGCTAAGCTCCTATAATTCACCCCTCCACTTT. It yields the protein CSATAPGPTLSSYNSPLHF.

This clonotype was counted at least ten times. The V and J genes are TRBV12-3 or TRBV12-4 and TRBJ2-5; 9 positions match TRBD2. The CDR3 is 13 amino acids. V lost 8 bases to trimming and J lost 6 bases; unmatched junction nucleotides: 7. The CDR3 loop is CASSYSGGKTQYF. In DNA form, the CDR3 reads TGTGCCAGCTCTTATAGCGGGGGAAAGACCCAGTACTTC.

The chain combines TRBV20-1 with TRBJ2-3; no definite D call. Germline V lookup: CDR1 DFQATT, CDR2 SNEGSKA (reference sequence). V was pared by 3 bases and J by 5 bases, with 6 bases between. This CDR3 contains 11 residues. In DNA form, the CDR3 reads TGCAGTGCTAGTACTCAAGATACGCAGTATTTT. Its translation is CSASTQDTQYF.

The rearrangement links TRBV29-1 to TRBJ2-3, with D perhaps assigned TRBD1 or TRBD2 (5 bases each). Trimming left V 4 bases short and J 2 bases short, with 10 bases between. This CDR3 has 13 residues. Germline loops: CDR1 SQVTM, CDR2 ANQGSEA. The CDR3 sequence is CSVAFGATDTQYF. The CDR3 DNA follows: TGCAGCGTTGCTTTCGGGGCCACAGATACGCAGTATTTT.

This clonotype was seen many times. The J gene is TRBJ2-7, the V gene TRBV7-2; D call uncertain. The CDR3 length is 11 residues. CDR1 SGHTA and CDR2 FQGNSA come from the germline V gene. V was cut by 5 bases and J by 3 bases, with 5 bases left in between. This CDR3 reads CASSHDYEQYF. The CDR3 DNA follows: TGTGCCAGCAGCCACGACTACGAGCAGTACTTC.

This clonotype has at least ten counts. This chain uses TRBV12-3 or TRBV12-4 with TRBJ2-7; D is uncertain. Trimming removed 5 bases from V and 7 bases from J, with 15 bases in between. The CDR3 spans 13 residues. This chain's CDR3 is CASSPKGSREQYF. CDR3 in DNA: TGTGCCAGCAGTCCCAAAGGCTCGAGGGAGCAGTACTTC.